This entry lists 25 T cell receptor beta chains sequenced from one sample in a study of cytomegalovirus exposure and HLA in healthy donors. Both 60 Vbeta primers and 13 Jbeta primers went into the PCR. The data were produced by immunoSEQ multiplex PCR, yet TCRdb's version contains in-frame clones alone and is incomplete. The sample yields 110,000 or so clones, around 72% seen once. The sample comprised PBMCs. The receptors originated from a male donor in good health and CMV-seronegative.

The genes are TRBV28 and TRBJ1-1; possible D gene TRBD1, 5 bases. This CDR3 is built from 17 residues. Trimming pared 7 bases from V and 0 bases from J, leaving 21 bases between. CDR1 is MDHEN, CDR2 SYDVKM, per germline. In DNA form, the CDR3 reads TGTGCCAGCACCTGGGGCTGGACGCCTGATGTGAACACTGAAGCTTTCTTT. Residues: CASTWGWTPDVNTEAFF.

The V gene is TRBV10-3, the J gene TRBJ1-6; D is unclear. V lost 3 bases and J 10 bases, leaving 13 bases between the germline ends. Germline-derived CDR1 and CDR2 are ENHRY and SYGVKD. This CDR3 is built from 14 residues. CDR3 DNA: TGTGCCATCAGTGATCCGGGATTCGAATCACCCCTCCACTTT. Translation gives CAISDPGFESPLHF.

The chain employs TRBV5-1 and TRBJ2-7, with D maybe TRBD2 (5 bases). V shed 7 bases and J shed 5 bases, with 10 bases lying between them. The CDR3 is 11 amino acids. Germline V CDR1 and CDR2: SGHRS, YFSETQ. The CDR3 sequence is CASGVRDEQYF. CDR3 sequence (DNA): TGCGCCAGCGGGGTGAGGGACGAGCAGTACTTC.

The chain recombines TRBV7-9 with TRBJ1-1, with D tentatively TRBD1 (6 bases). There are 16 residues in the CDR3. Per germline, CDR1 SEHNR and CDR2 FQNEAQ (reference sequence). V was trimmed by 0 bases and J by 1 base, leaving 12 bases between them. As DNA, the CDR3 is TGTGCCAGCAGCTTAGCGCTAGGGGGAGCGAACACTGAAGCTTTCTTT. Its translation is CASSLALGGANTEAFF.

The chain uses TRBV18 and TRBJ1-6; 8 positions match TRBD1. The length of the CDR3 is 19 residues. CDR1 and CDR2 from the germline V gene are KGHSH and LQKENI. J was trimmed by 0 bases and V by 3 bases; bases with no gene match: 10. Here the CDR3 DNA reads TGTGCCAGCTCACCTTACGACAGGGGACCGGGCTCCTATAATTCACCCCTCCACTTT. Amino acids: CASSPYDRGPGSYNSPLHF.

V usage is TRBV18 and J usage is TRBJ2-6, with D perhaps matching TRBD2 (5 bases). Germline-derived CDR1 and CDR2 are KGHSH and LQKENI. Trimming cost V 4 bases and J 1 base, with 5 bases left between them. This CDR3 has 14 amino acids. This chain's CDR3 is CASSRGSGANVLTF. DNA for the CDR3: TGTGCCAGCTCACGAGGGTCTGGGGCCAACGTCCTGACTTTC.

This chain joins TRBV7-9 and TRBJ1-4, with TRBD1 as a possible D gene (5 bases). CDR3 length: 15 amino acids. V was shortened by 5 bases and J by 7 bases, with 17 bases between the two germline ends. Looked up from germline, CDR1 is SEHNR and CDR2 is FQNEAQ (reference sequence). CDR3 nucleotide sequence: TGTGCCAGCAGCCCCCGCGGGGGAGGGGCTGAAAAACTGTTTTTT. It translates to CASSPRGGGAEKLFF.

The chain is built from TRBV5-1 and TRBJ1-4, with D tentatively TRBD1 (6 bases). Trimming took 0 bases from V and 6 from J, leaving 12 bases between them. The CDR3 sequence is 15 residues long. The germline CDR1 and CDR2 sequences are SGHRS and YFSETQ. CDR3 protein: CASSLAGGGDEKLFF. CDR3 bases: TGCGCCAGCAGCTTGGCGGGGGGCGGTGATGAAAAACTGTTTTTT. The whole variable domain, remainder taken from reference TRBV5-1 and TRBJ1-4, is KAGVTQTPRYLIKTRGQQVTLSCSPISGHRSVSWYQQTPGQGLQFLFEYFSETQRNKGNFPGRFSGRQFSNSRSEMNVSTLELGDSALYLCASSLAGGGDEKLFFGSGTQLSVL.

The chain uses TRBV9 and TRBJ1-1; no clear D. V gave up 0 bases and J gave up 11 bases, with 20 bases separating them. The V gene's germline CDR1 is SGDLS and CDR2 YYNGEE. This CDR3 has 15 amino acids. CDR3 loop: CASSVASGYVYGAFF. DNA for the CDR3: TGTGCCAGCAGCGTAGCTTCGGGTTACGTTTACGGGGCTTTCTTT. Full variable domain (remainder filled in from reference TRBV9 and TRBJ1-1): DSGVTQTPKHLITATGQRVTLRCSPRSGDLSVYWYQQSLDQGLQFLIQYYNGEERAKGNILERFSAQQFPDLHSELNLSSLELGDSALYFCASSVASGYVYGAFFGQGTRLTVV.

Details on this clone: The sample has other DNA sequences that encode this CDR3 too. The genes are TRBV5-1 and TRBJ2-3, with 9 bases aligning to TRBD1. The V and J ends lost 0 bases and 4 bases, in that order; junction bases with no gene match: 3. The CDR3 runs to 15 residues. Germline assignment: CDR1 SGHRS and CDR2 YFSETQ. The CDR3 here is CASSLGRQGADTQYF. The CDR3 DNA follows: TGCGCCAGCAGCTTGGGCAGACAGGGGGCAGATACGCAGTATTTT.

The chain joins TRBV4-3 to TRBJ1-1; D not certain. The CDR3 consists of 15 residues. Trimming took off 5 bases at V and 3 bases at J, with 16 bases between the two ends. From germline, CDR1 is LGHNA and CDR2 YSLEER. This CDR3 reads CASSIRPRKDTEAFF. DNA for the CDR3: TGCGCCAGCAGCATTCGACCCAGGAAGGACACTGAAGCTTTCTTT.

The chain carries TRBV9 and TRBJ2-1; D is ambiguous. The germline V and J ends were trimmed by 3 bases and 0 bases, with 10 bases remaining between them. This CDR3 has 15 residues. Germline V gene sequence: CDR1 SGDLS, CDR2 YYNGEE. Here the CDR3 reads CASSGWLSSYNEQFF. The CDR3 DNA is TGTGCCAGCAGCGGCTGGTTGAGCTCCTACAATGAGCAGTTCTTC. Drawing the rest from reference TRBV9 and TRBJ2-1, the complete variable domain is DSGVTQTPKHLITATGQRVTLRCSPRSGDLSVYWYQQSLDQGLQFLIQYYNGEERAKGNILERFSAQQFPDLHSELNLSSLELGDSALYFCASSGWLSSYNEQFFGPGTRLTVL.

This clone was seen a single time. This rearrangement joins TRBV7-9 to TRBJ2-2; unclear D gene. The CDR3 sequence is 15 residues long. Germline V gene data show CDR1 as SEHNR and CDR2 as FQNEAQ (reference sequence). V lost 8 bases and J 1 base, leaving 14 bases between the germline ends. The CDR3 bases are TGTGCCAGCTCCAGTCCCCCCCTGAACACCGGGGAGCTGTTTTTT. As protein: CASSSPPLNTGELFF.

The rearrangement uses TRBV19 and TRBJ2-7; maybe TRBD1 (6 bases). The CDR3 spans 13 residues. The V and J ends lost 6 bases and 2 bases respectively, with 11 bases between them. Germline-derived CDR1 and CDR2 are LNHDA and SQIVND (reference sequence). The CDR3 reads CASSRTAAYEQYF. In DNA form, the CDR3 reads TGTGCCAGTAGCAGGACAGCAGCCTACGAGCAGTACTTC.

This sequence joins TRBV11-2 and TRBJ1-2; no clear D gene. The germline gives CDR1 SGHAT, CDR2 FQNNGV. The CDR3 loop spans 14 amino acids. Trimming left V 1 base short and J 7 bases short, with 13 bases between. The CDR3: CASSLGGVVAGYTF. In nucleotides, the CDR3 is TGTGCCAGCAGCTTAGGTGGAGTAGTGGCTGGCTACACCTTC.

The chain has TRBV11-2 and TRBJ1-5; D ambiguous. This CDR3 comprises 15 residues. The ends were cut back, 5 bases at V and 6 bases at J, with 17 bases in the middle. The germline V gene encodes CDR1 SGHAT and CDR2 FQNNGV. The CDR3 region is CASSLGSGSGQPQHF. The CDR3 coding sequence is TGTGCCAGCAGCCTGGGTAGCGGATCGGGTCAGCCCCAGCATTTT.

The V call is TRBV18, the J call TRBJ2-5; 7 positions agree with TRBD1. Looked up from germline, CDR1 is KGHSH and CDR2 is LQKENI. This CDR3 has 14 residues. The ends lost 1 base at V and 4 bases at J; junction bases unmatched: 3. The CDR3 DNA reads TGTGCCAGCTCACCACGACAGGGTATAGAGACCCAGTACTTC. The encoded protein is CASSPRQGIETQYF.

This clone was seen more than once but under ten times. V usage is TRBV19 and J usage is TRBJ1-1; D remains ambiguous. The V gene lost 5 bases and the J gene lost 1 base, with 8 bases spanning the gap. This CDR3 has 13 amino acids. The germline CDR1 and CDR2 sequences are LNHDA and SQIVND (reference sequence). DNA for the CDR3: TGTGCCAGTAGTCCGCCCGGGAACACTGAAGCTTTCTTT. Translation gives CASSPPGNTEAFF.

The chain couples TRBV19 to TRBJ1-5, with D perhaps TRBD1 (6 bases). The V gene lost 11 bases and the J gene lost 2 bases, with 10 bases spanning the gap. Germline CDR1 reads LNHDA; CDR2 reads SQIVND (reference sequence). The CDR3 has 12 residues. The CDR3 loop is CASHRGNQPQHF. The CDR3 DNA reads TGTGCCTCCCACAGGGGCAATCAGCCCCAGCATTTT.

This clone is medium-sized (0.01 to 0.1%) within its sample. V is TRBV5-1 and J is TRBJ2-1, with D perhaps TRBD1 (5 bases). Germline assignment: CDR1 SGHRS and CDR2 YFSETQ. The CDR3 is 14 residues long. The ends were cut back, 4 bases at V and 5 bases at J, with 13 bases in the middle. The DNA of the CDR3 is TGCGCCAGCAGCAGCGCGACAGAGAACAATGAGCAGTTCTTC. Translated, it gives CASSSATENNEQFF.

V is TRBV5-6 and J is TRBJ1-4; no reliable D call. The CDR3 runs 15 residues. V was cut by 0 bases and J by 0 bases, with 6 bases left in between. Germline V gene lookup returns CDR1 SGHDT and CDR2 YYEEEE. Here the CDR3 reads CASSLAGTTNEKLFF. CDR3 bases: TGTGCCAGCAGCTTGGCCGGGACAACTAATGAAAAACTGTTTTTT.

This chain links TRBV19 with TRBJ2-7, with 9 nucleotides matching TRBD1. Germline V lookup: CDR1 LNHDA, CDR2 SQIVND (reference sequence). V was pared by 4 bases and J by 2 bases, with 12 bases of the junction left unmatched. The CDR3 length is 17 residues. CDR3 DNA: TGTGCCAGTAGTACCAACCGGGACAGGGTAGGAGCCTACGAGCAGTACTTC. Protein: CASSTNRDRVGAYEQYF.

The chain links TRBV29-1 to TRBJ2-5, with 8 nucleotides matching TRBD1. The closer fit of TRBJ2-7 to the DNA end suggests the J call may be wrong. The germline CDR1 and CDR2 sequences are SQVTM and ANQGSEA. This CDR3 is built from 14 residues. CDR3 loop: CSVVRGATGDEQYF. In nucleotides, the CDR3 is TGCAGCGTTGTAAGGGGGGCGACAGGGGACGAGCAGTACTTC.

Written as DNA, the CDR3 is TGTGCCAGTAGTATGGCCCGAAGACTTAACACCGGGGAGCTGTTTTTT. It translates to CASSMARRLNTGELFF. This rearrangement joins TRBV19 to TRBJ2-2; D is uncertain. The germline V and J ends were trimmed by 3 bases and 2 bases, with 13 bases remaining between them. Germline V CDR1 and CDR2: LNHDA, SQIVND (reference sequence). The CDR3 contains 16 residues.

V gene TRBV19 combines with J gene TRBJ2-7; 9 nucleotides agree with TRBD2. Germline V gene lookup returns CDR1 LNHDA and CDR2 SQIVND (reference sequence). V trimming: 1 base; J trimming: 2 bases; junction bases outside the gene matches: 3. The CDR3 loop spans 15 amino acids. The CDR3 DNA reads as TGTGCCAGTAGTATAGGAGCGGGAGGCACCTACGAGCAGTACTTC. It translates to CASSIGAGGTYEQYF. The whole variable domain, remainder taken from reference TRBV19 and TRBJ2-7, is DGGITQSPKYLFRKEGQNVTLSCEQNLNHDAMYWYRQDPGQGLRLIYYSQIVNDFQKGDIAEGYSVSREKKESFPLTVTSAQKNPTAFYLCASSIGAGGTYEQYFGPGTRLTVT.